Following are 21 T cell receptor beta chains from one sample sequenced in a study of shared T cell receptors in the human thymus. Produced via immunoSEQ multiplex PCR; TCRdb's table is partial and in-frame only. The sample holds roughly 410,000 clones, 95% seen once. The sequencing sample was made of thymocytes. The receptors derive from a human donor.

This clone was picked up a small number of times. The V and J genes are TRBV19 and TRBJ1-2; D is unclear. The V gene lost 4 bases and the J gene lost 4 bases, with 19 bases spanning the gap. This CDR3 is built from 16 residues. Germline assignment: CDR1 LNHDA and CDR2 SQIVND (reference sequence). CDR3 sequence (DNA): TGTGCCAGTAGTACCCCCAACCCTACGGTCACCTATGGCTACACCTTC. This translates into CASSTPNPTVTYGYTF.

V gene TRBV15 combines with J gene TRBJ2-1, with D perhaps matching TRBD1 or TRBD2 (5 bases each). Germline values: CDR1 LNHNV, CDR2 YYDKDF (reference sequence). This CDR3 has 16 residues. V shed 5 bases and J shed 6 bases, with 20 bases lying between them. The CDR3 loop is CATSYWTGRGVNEQFF. The CDR3 DNA reads as TGTGCCACCAGCTACTGGACGGGTCGAGGGGTCAATGAGCAGTTCTTC.

This chain links TRBV15 with TRBJ2-1, with no clear D. The CDR3 is made up of 16 amino acids. Germline lookup yields CDR1 LNHNV and CDR2 YYDKDF (reference sequence). Between the trimmed V and J ends, which lost 0 bases and 0 bases, there was a span of 9 bases. CDR3 DNA sequence: TGTGCCACCAGCAGAGATAGTAGTTCCTCCTACAATGAGCAGTTCTTC. This gives the protein CATSRDSSSSYNEQFF.

V and J are TRBV9 and TRBJ2-3; D perhaps matches TRBD1 (6 bases). CDR1 SGDLS and CDR2 YYNGEE come from the germline V gene. This CDR3 region has 16 residues. V was shortened by 2 bases and J by 9 bases, with 22 bases between the two germline ends. CDR3 in amino acids: CASSVKIQGPARTQYF. CDR3 DNA sequence: TGTGCCAGCAGCGTTAAAATACAGGGCCCTGCCAGGACGCAGTATTTT.

The rearrangement uses TRBV4-1 and TRBJ1-2, with D perhaps matching TRBD1 (5 bases). Trimming pared 4 bases from V and 6 bases from J, leaving 21 bases between. The CDR3 sequence is 16 residues long. The germline V gene has CDR1 MGHRA and CDR2 YSYEKL. CDR3 in amino acids: CASSRDQGRDLHGYTF. The CDR3 nucleotides are TGCGCCAGCAGCCGGGACCAAGGACGGGATTTGCATGGCTACACCTTC.

V gene TRBV6-4 combines with J gene TRBJ2-3, with 9 positions matching TRBD2. Germline CDR1 is MRHNA and CDR2 is SNTAGT. Germline trimming cut 0 bases from V and 6 bases from J; bases unmatched to any gene: 19. The CDR3 is 20 amino acids. The DNA for the CDR3 is TGTGCCAGCAGTGACTCAGGGTCTAGCGGGAAGAACAATCCATGGGATACGCAGTATTTT. Translating it yields CASSDSGSSGKNNPWDTQYF.

The chain combines TRBV7-3 with TRBJ2-3, with D perhaps TRBD2 (6 bases). The CDR3 contains 15 residues. V lost 0 bases, J lost 1 base, and 8 bases lay in between. Germline CDR1 and CDR2: SGHTA and FQGTGA. The CDR3 DNA is TGTGCCAGCAGCTTAACGGAGCGGGGCACAGATACGCAGTATTTT. Amino acid sequence: CASSLTERGTDTQYF.

The chain employs TRBV29-1 and TRBJ2-3; possible D gene TRBD2, 6 bases. Per germline, CDR1 SQVTM and CDR2 ANQGSEA. The CDR3 loop spans 15 amino acids. V was clipped by 3 bases and J by 1 base, with 14 bases between them. The CDR3 bases are TGCAGCGTTGACGGGACTTGTGCTGGCACAGATACGCAGTATTTT. Protein: CSVDGTCAGTDTQYF.

V gene TRBV18 combines with J gene TRBJ2-7; D not resolved. V lost 0 bases and J 5 bases, leaving 5 bases between the germline ends. Germline V CDR1 and CDR2: KGHSH, LQKENI. CDR3 length: 12 residues. As DNA, the CDR3 is TGTGCCAGCTCACCACCTGACCACGAGCAGTACTTC. Protein sequence: CASSPPDHEQYF.

J is TRBJ2-1 and V is TRBV10-3, with 13 positions matching TRBD2. Germline V gene data show CDR1 as ENHRY and CDR2 as SYGVKD. The V gene end was trimmed by 7 bases and the J gene end by 2 bases; junction bases not matched to a gene: 2. The CDR3 length is 15 residues. The CDR3 protein is CAITTSGRTYNEQFF. The CDR3 DNA sequence: TGTGCCATCACGACTAGCGGGAGGACCTACAATGAGCAGTTCTTC.

This chain uses TRBV28 with TRBJ1-5; D remains ambiguous. There are 16 residues in the CDR3. The germline V and J ends were trimmed by 8 bases and 2 bases, with 19 bases remaining between them. Germline V lookup: CDR1 MDHEN, CDR2 SYDVKM. The CDR3 here is CASHPGPFDGNQPQHF. CDR3 bases: TGTGCCAGCCACCCCGGCCCCTTCGATGGCAATCAGCCCCAGCATTTT.

The chain has TRBV4-2 and TRBJ2-1, with 12 bases identical to TRBD2. V lost 0 bases and J lost 8; bases outside the gene matches: 8. CDR1 and CDR2 (germline): LGHNA, YNFKEQ. The CDR3 covers 17 residues. The CDR3 DNA is TGTGCCAGCAGCCAAGATAAGCTAGCGGGAGGGTACCATGAGCAGTTCTTC. The encoded protein is CASSQDKLAGGYHEQFF.

This chain joins TRBV27 and TRBJ2-3; tentatively, D is TRBD1 (6 bases). The CDR3 is 14 residues long. Trimming cost V 8 bases and J 0 bases, with 12 bases left between them. Germline V gene lookup returns CDR1 MNHEY and CDR2 SMNVEV (reference sequence). The CDR3 coding sequence is TGTGCCAGCCAGGGACACGAAAGCACAGATACGCAGTATTTT. Its protein is CASQGHESTDTQYF.

The chain couples TRBV5-1 to TRBJ2-1; no reliable D call. The germline V gene encodes CDR1 SGHRS and CDR2 YFSETQ. Trimming removed 7 bases at V and 5 bases at J, with 7 bases between. The CDR3 spans 11 residues. CDR3 sequence reads: CASSANNEQFF. The CDR3 DNA is TGCGCCAGCTCGGCTAACAATGAGCAGTTCTTC.

The chain recombines TRBV9 with TRBJ1-4; D gene uncertain. Trimming took off 3 bases at V and 6 bases at J, with 12 bases between the two ends. The CDR3 totals 14 residues. CDR1 is SGDLS, CDR2 YYNGEE, per germline. CDR3 protein: CASSAQTMDEKLFF. Here the CDR3 DNA reads TGTGCCAGCAGCGCACAGACCATGGATGAAAAACTGTTTTTT.

As regards this clone: One end of the junction is discordant with germline, which a read error may explain. J is TRBJ2-7 and V is TRBV7-9; 9 bases agree with TRBD1. CDR3 length: 14 amino acids. Germline-derived CDR1 and CDR2 are SEHNR and FQNEAQ (reference sequence). CDR3 DNA sequence: TGTGCCAGCAGCTTAATTAATGAGATCGGGACAGGGTTCTTC. Amino acids: CASSLINEIGTGFF.

This chain joins TRBV11-2 and TRBJ2-1; a weak D match, TRBD1 (6 bases). V lost 1 base and J 5 bases, leaving 18 bases between the germline ends. The CDR3 sequence is 17 residues long. Germline-derived CDR1 and CDR2 are SGHAT and FQNNGV. CDR3 residues: CASSLVSDTSGDNEQFF. Here the CDR3 DNA reads TGTGCCAGCAGCTTAGTATCGGACACCTCAGGGGACAATGAGCAGTTCTTC.

Points on this clone: The junction departs from germline at one end; a sequencing error may be responsible. The rearrangement joins TRBV14 to TRBJ2-7; possible D gene TRBD2, 6 bases. This CDR3 region has 13 residues. The germline gives CDR1 SGHDN, CDR2 FVKESK. The CDR3, as DNA: TGCGCCAGCAGCCAAGTCGGGGGTCACGAGCAGTACTTC. Its translation: CASSQVGGHEQYF.

This chain links TRBV5-5 with TRBJ2-7; D unresolved. Between the trimmed V and J ends, which lost 0 bases and 1 base, there was a span of 14 bases. The CDR3 is 16 residues long. Per germline, CDR1 SGHKS and CDR2 YYEKEE (reference sequence). Written as DNA, the CDR3 is TGTGCCAGCAGCTTGGGATCGGTAGGCTGGTCCTACGAGCAGTACTTC. It specifies CASSLGSVGWSYEQYF.

This clone was recorded once. V is TRBV28 and J is TRBJ2-3; 8 bases map to TRBD2. The germline V gene encodes CDR1 MDHEN and CDR2 SYDVKM. The CDR3 totals 13 residues. V dropped 11 bases and J dropped 0; count of bases not matched to a gene: 4. In nucleotides, the CDR3 is TGTGCCGCCGGGGGGGGGAGCACAGATACGCAGTATTTT. This sequence encodes CAAGGGSTDTQYF.

V and J are TRBV29-1 and TRBJ2-2; 11 bases are shared with TRBD1. Germline-derived CDR1 and CDR2 are SQVTM and ANQGSEA. The CDR3 runs 17 residues. Trimming took 3 bases from V and 3 from J; bases not matched to a gene: 9. The CDR3 protein is CSVDLRDRGTYTGELFF. The CDR3 nucleotides read TGCAGCGTTGACCTACGGGACAGGGGGACCTACACCGGGGAGCTGTTTTTT.